These T cell receptor beta chains were read from a single sample in a study of T cells after somatic rescue of genetic block. Sequenced by immunoSEQ multiplex PCR; TCRdb stores in-frame clones only, minus some. The sample records tens of thousands of clones, just under 95% being singletons. The source material was peripheral blood mononuclear cells (PBMCs). The receptors come from a man aged 35 to 55. The conserved cysteine and the conserved F or W are not part of the CDR3 here.

V gene: TRBV7-8; CDR3 length: 11; CDR3 protein: ASSLVPGDTQY
V gene: TRBV4-1; CDR3 length: 11; CDR3 protein: ASSQDSGNTIY
V gene: TRBV15; CDR3 length: 14; CDR3 protein: ATSRDGSRFLYGYT
V gene: TRBV5-4; CDR3 length: 12; CDR3 protein: ASSLDGANYGYT
V gene: TRBV19; CDR3 length: 13; CDR3 protein: ASRSVGGGQETQY
V gene: TRBV4-1; CDR3 length: 13; CDR3 protein: ASSQGWQQNTEAF
V gene: TRBV2; CDR3 length: 13; CDR3 protein: ASKVWDSKTYEQY
V gene: TRBV19; CDR3 length: 11; CDR3 protein: ASSIGGNTEAF
V gene: TRBV7-8; CDR3 length: 13; CDR3 protein: ASSLVRQPNTEAF
V gene: TRBV5-1; CDR3 length: 13; CDR3 protein: ASRPGQGSTGELF
V gene: TRBV18; CDR3 length: 13; CDR3 protein: ASSPTGQNTGELF
V gene: TRBV11-2; CDR3 length: 10; CDR3 protein: ASSKSVETQY
V gene: TRBV27; CDR3 length: 15; CDR3 protein: ASSPRGGLYSNQPQH
V gene: TRBV5-5; CDR3 length: 11; CDR3 protein: ASSPTGGLGYT
V gene: TRBV4-1; CDR3 length: 15; CDR3 protein: ASSQDGARGQGNTIY
V gene: TRBV4-1; CDR3 length: 11; CDR3 protein: ASSPGGDNEQY
V gene: TRBV6-6; CDR3 length: 12; CDR3 protein: ASRSPVSYTEAF
V gene: TRBV12-5; CDR3 length: 13; CDR3 protein: ASGLVQGAGTEAF
V gene: TRBV19; CDR3 length: 14; CDR3 protein: ASSMGAGPNPYEQY
V gene: TRBV5-1; CDR3 length: 12; CDR3 protein: ASSSPAGDVTQY
V gene: TRBV30; CDR3 length: 11; CDR3 protein: AWSLGSGNTIY
V gene: TRBV6-5; CDR3 length: 12; CDR3 protein: ASSGGYSNQPQH
V gene: TRBV5-1; CDR3 length: 14; CDR3 protein: ASSLVHRTGGYEQY
V gene: TRBV25-1; CDR3 length: 14; CDR3 protein: ASSEYGDRDTGELF
V gene: TRBV27; CDR3 length: 13; CDR3 protein: ASSIEPGIGYEQY
V gene: TRBV7-9; CDR3 length: 13; CDR3 protein: ASSSVLRSTDTQY
V gene: TRBV6-1; CDR3 length: 12; CDR3 protein: ASSEWGETETQY
V gene: TRBV11-2; CDR3 length: 15; CDR3 protein: ASSLDLAGAGDYGYT
V gene: TRBV4-1; CDR3 length: 13; CDR3 protein: ASSQAELSGNTIY
V gene: TRBV4-2; CDR3 length: 12; CDR3 protein: ASSLGQGNNEQF
V gene: TRBV28; CDR3 length: 12; CDR3 protein: ASVVHGSTDTQY
V gene: TRBV28; CDR3 length: 14; CDR3 protein: ASSLYRQGSNTEAF
V gene: TRBV5-6; CDR3 length: 11; CDR3 protein: ASSLVGGDEQF
V gene: TRBV15; CDR3 length: 13; CDR3 protein: ATSRDRASPYEQY
V gene: TRBV5-1; CDR3 length: 11; CDR3 protein: ASSTGGWHEQF
V gene: TRBV7-9; CDR3 length: 10; CDR3 protein: ASSPGTGEQY
V gene: TRBV5-6; CDR3 length: 12; CDR3 protein: ASSPAGMEYGYT
V gene: TRBV4-3; CDR3 length: 14; CDR3 protein: ASSQGLARGTDTQY
V gene: TRBV9; CDR3 length: 13; CDR3 protein: ASSAAGTSRETQY
V gene: TRBV25-1; CDR3 length: 13; CDR3 protein: ASSDVTVNNEKLF
V gene: TRBV11-3; CDR3 length: 18; CDR3 protein: ASSFWPKGGTGTDNQPQH
V gene: TRBV7-9; CDR3 length: 13; CDR3 protein: ASSPSSGNGNTIY
V gene: TRBV7-2; CDR3 length: 13; CDR3 protein: ASSPFGGFPHEQF
V gene: TRBV6-6; CDR3 length: 12; CDR3 protein: ASSKRQGPVELF
V gene: TRBV6-1; CDR3 length: 16; CDR3 protein: ASSESGQGAAHNSPLH
V gene: TRBV7-8; CDR3 length: 12; CDR3 protein: ASSSPRGGMEQY
V gene: TRBV7-9; CDR3 length: 11; CDR3 protein: ASSRDTYNEQF
V gene: TRBV27; CDR3 length: 12; CDR3 protein: ASSYLGRGTEAF
V gene: TRBV10-3; CDR3 length: 13; CDR3 protein: AISDLTGGAYEQY
V gene: TRBV11-2; CDR3 length: 14; CDR3 protein: ASSLSGTGEGETQY
V gene: TRBV27; CDR3 length: 13; CDR3 protein: ASSLQAGGVKTQY
V gene: TRBV28; CDR3 length: 10; CDR3 protein: ATLWGEQPQH
V gene: TRBV6-5; CDR3 length: 14; CDR3 protein: ASSSQVAGAGNEQF
V gene: TRBV28; CDR3 length: 13; CDR3 protein: ASSLAGISNEKLF
V gene: TRBV5-4; CDR3 length: 14; CDR3 protein: ASSLDRARATDTQY